This T cell receptor (beta chain) was retrieved from a study of regulatory T cells in long-lasting Graves disease. On the study more broadly: Graves' patients, newly diagnosed, had taken antithyroid drugs under 3 months.

The germline V gene encodes CDR1 DFQATT and CDR2 SNEGSKA (reference sequence). The ends were cut back, 3 bases at V and 2 bases at J, with 9 bases in the middle. The CDR3 is 13 amino acids. The sample's time point: newly diagnosed GD, antithyroid drugs for less than 3 months. TCR sequences were obtained from RNA taken from PBMCs. This clonotype has only one observation. Its target is not known. Libraries of TCR beta came from iRepertoire HTBI primers plus Arm-PCR of CDR3 regions. Using its own MiXCR run on the multiplex PCR reads, TCRdb lists one record per CDR3 protein. Counted here are some 250,000 distinct CDR3 sequences, around 18% occurring once; the ten biggest clones make up about 14%. Study outcomes and limitations: Examination was confined to peripheral blood, excluding thyroid tissue.

These data also featured in a second study, about T cells in Graves' hyperthyroidism and ophthalmopathy. That source notes: Uncontrolled infections, other autoimmune diseases, pregnancy or lactation led to exclusion of patients.

The chain uses TRBV20-1 and TRBJ2-3, with D possibly being TRBD2 (5 bases). The sequencing here drew on peripheral blood mononuclear cells (PBMCs), taken at new diagnosis, from a patient treated with antithyroid drugs. This TCR was sampled from a woman in her twenties or thirties with Graves disease. For the CDR3, the DNA is TGCAGTGCTAGCGGGGTTTTCACAGATACGCAGTATTTT. Translation: CSASGVFTDTQYF.